The clone carrying this T cell receptor (beta chain) was observed a handful of times. What it recognizes is unknown. About 116 mL of blood, on average, came from one heparinised draw per donor. In germline, CDR1 is SGHVS, CDR2 FQNEAQ. The CDR3 totals 15 residues. V was trimmed by 5 bases and J by 1 base, leaving 14 bases between them. Expressed TCRB transcripts got sequenced, as all isolated RNA was reverse transcribed. Average reads for naive, central memory and regulatory T cell samples were several million. The repertoire was sequenced with immunoSEQ multiplex PCR; TCRdb's copy has only in-frame clones and lacks some. The data contain roughly 400,000 clones, over 12% of them singletons. This sample is drawn from a study of beta chain features in type 1 diabetes. Background on the study: What patients shared with healthy donors was a similar profile of age, gender and cell yields.

Study results and limitations: Shorter templates might be favored by PCR, and equally so in patients and in controls.

This receptor was obtained from a woman younger than 30 in good health. The rearrangement uses TRBV7-8 and TRBJ1-1; a possible D gene is TRBD1 (6 bases). The sequenced sample was naive CD4+ T cells from blood. CDR3 in amino acids: CASSPTQGTNTEAFF. CDR3 DNA sequence: TGTGCCAGCAGCCCTACACAGGGTACGAACACTGAAGCTTTCTTT.